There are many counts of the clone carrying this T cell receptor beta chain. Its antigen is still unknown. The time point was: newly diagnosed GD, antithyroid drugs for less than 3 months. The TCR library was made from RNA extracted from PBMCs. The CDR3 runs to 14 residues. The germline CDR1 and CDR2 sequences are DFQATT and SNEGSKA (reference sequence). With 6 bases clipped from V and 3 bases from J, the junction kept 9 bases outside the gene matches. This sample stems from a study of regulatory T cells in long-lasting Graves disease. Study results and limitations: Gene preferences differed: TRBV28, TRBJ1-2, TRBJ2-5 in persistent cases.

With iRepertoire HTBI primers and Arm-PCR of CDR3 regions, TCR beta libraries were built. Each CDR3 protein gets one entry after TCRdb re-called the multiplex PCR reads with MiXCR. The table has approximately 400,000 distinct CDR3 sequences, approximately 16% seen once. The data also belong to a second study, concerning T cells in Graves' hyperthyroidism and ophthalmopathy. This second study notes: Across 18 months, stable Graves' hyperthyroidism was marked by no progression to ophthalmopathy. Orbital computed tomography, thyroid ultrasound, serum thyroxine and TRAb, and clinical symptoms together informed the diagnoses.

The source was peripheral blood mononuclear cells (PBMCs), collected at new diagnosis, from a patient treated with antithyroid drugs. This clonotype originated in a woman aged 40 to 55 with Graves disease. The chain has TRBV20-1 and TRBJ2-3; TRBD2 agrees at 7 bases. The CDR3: CSASGLTITDTQYF. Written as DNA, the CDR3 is TGCAGTGCGTCGGGACTAACCATAACAGATACGCAGTATTTT.